This T cell receptor (beta chain) originates from a study of T cell responses to AZD1222 COVID-19 vaccine. Study-level results: Donor demographics were predominantly white British with a female majority; clonal diversity may be underestimated. Across the whole spike, CD4 TCRs peaked at regions 160-218 and 743-854.

From germline, CDR1 is MDHEN and CDR2 SYDVKM. The CDR3 spans 14 residues. Trimming cost V 5 bases and J 5 bases, with 15 bases left between them. On this clone: Its matching antigen is unknown.

Using immunoSEQ multiplex PCR, the repertoire was profiled, and TCRdb retains in-frame clones only, with some absent. Seen here are 150,000 to 200,000 clones, over 80% observed once, and the top ten hold less than 1.5%. The sequencing used peripheral blood, collected on day 0 of AZD1222 vaccination. The clonotype comes from an adult in good health. This chain connects TRBV28 to TRBJ1-2; unclear D gene. The DNA for the CDR3 is TGTGCCAGCAGTACGAGACGGGATCCATATGGCTACACCTTC. This codes for CASSTRRDPYGYTF.